Presented here are 8 T cell receptor beta chains from one specimen sequenced in a study of memory CD4+ T cells and cytomegalovirus serostatus. Single viable CD3+CD4+CD8-CD45RO+ cells were sorted as the memory CD4+ T cells. TCRdb's copy holds only in-frame clones and misses some; the assay was immunoSEQ multiplex PCR. The sample contains some 46,000 clones, 79% of which appear only once. Material: memory CD4+ T cells from blood. These TCRs come from an adult in good health and CMV-seronegative.

This clone was seen only a few times. The chain couples TRBV9 to TRBJ1-1; possibly TRBD1 for D (5 bases). The V end was cut by 3 bases, the J end by 3 bases, with 15 bases between. This CDR3 contains 15 residues. The germline V gene encodes CDR1 SGDLS and CDR2 YYNGEE. As DNA, the CDR3 is TGTGCCAGCAGCGCGGGACCCTTTTGGGACACTGAAGCTTTCTTT. Encoded protein: CASSAGPFWDTEAFF.

The chain combines TRBV27 with TRBJ2-2; D gene ambiguous. This CDR3 has 15 residues. V was pared by 3 bases and J by 1 base, with 9 bases between. The V gene's germline CDR1 is MNHEY and CDR2 SMNVEV (reference sequence). CDR3: CASSLDHLNTGELFF. CDR3 DNA sequence: TGTGCCAGCAGTTTGGACCACTTGAACACCGGGGAGCTGTTTTTT.

V and J are TRBV11-2 and TRBJ2-5; 7 bases fit TRBD2. The germline V gene has CDR1 SGHAT and CDR2 FQNNGV. Unmatched junction bases numbered 13, after V lost 5 bases and J lost 1 base. The CDR3 sequence is 17 residues long. Written as DNA, the CDR3 is TGTGCCAGCAGCCTCTTATGGGGGGGGACCCTCCAAGAGACCCAGTACTTC. This codes for CASSLLWGGTLQETQYF.

The CDR3: CASSQGWGRTYEQYF. DNA of the CDR3: TGTGCCAGCAGCCAAGGGTGGGGACGAACCTACGAGCAGTACTTC. V gene TRBV14 combines with J gene TRBJ2-7; the D gene could be TRBD1 or TRBD2 (5 bases each). Per the germline V gene, CDR1 is SGHDN and CDR2 is FVKESK. V lost 1 base, J lost 2 bases, and 12 bases lay in between. The CDR3 runs 15 residues.

A single count supports this clone. The CDR3 loop is CASSPTGLGYNEQFF. The DNA of the CDR3 is TGTGCCAGCAGCCCAACGGGACTAGGGTACAATGAGCAGTTCTTC. The rearrangement links TRBV7-3 to TRBJ2-1; the match to TRBD2 covers 8 bases. Germline CDR1 and CDR2: SGHTA and FQGTGA. The length of the CDR3 is 15 residues. Trimming took 5 bases from V and 4 from J; bases not matched to a gene: 7.

This clone occurred a few times. The J gene is TRBJ1-1, the V gene TRBV7-2; D possibly corresponds to TRBD1 (5 bases). The germline V gene has CDR1 SGHTA and CDR2 FQGNSA. Trimming left V 6 bases short and J 1 base short, with 9 bases between. The CDR3 has 13 residues. The DNA of the CDR3 is TGTGCCAGCAGATCTACAGGGAACACTGAAGCTTTCTTT. Translated, it gives CASRSTGNTEAFF.

This chain uses TRBV2 with TRBJ2-7, with D maybe TRBD1 (7 bases). The CDR3 has 18 residues. The V gene lost 6 bases and the J gene lost 6 bases, with 30 bases spanning the gap. CDR1 is SNHLY and CDR2 is FYNNEI in the germline V gene. The CDR3 DNA reads TGTGCCAGCAGGGCGGGGACAGCGATATCAGGGCATAGCTCCGAGCAGTACTTC. It translates to CASRAGTAISGHSSEQYF.

The gene calls are TRBV28 and TRBJ1-1; D perhaps matches TRBD1 (5 bases). In germline, CDR1 is MDHEN, CDR2 SYDVKM. The CDR3 extends over 14 amino acids. V lost 6 bases and J 5 bases, leaving 16 bases between the germline ends. The CDR3 spells CASSPAGGGTEAFF. DNA of the CDR3: TGTGCCAGCAGCCCAGCCGGGGGTGGGACTGAAGCTTTCTTT.